Sequencing of this TCR beta chain was carried out in a study of neurological immune-mediated disorders. This CDR3 spans 14 amino acids. The V segment lost 1 base and the J segment 6 bases; nucleotides outside the gene matches: 4. About this clonotype itself: Its target is unknown.

TCRdb redid the calling of the 5' RACE reads with MiXCR, one entry per CDR3 protein. The sample shows over 30,000 distinct CDR3 sequences, approximately 13% of them seen only once. Study outcomes and limitations: The study found the most TCR clonal expansion in HTLV-1-associated myelopathy and the least in multiple sclerosis, below healthy controls.

The time point: longitudinal time-point 2. The clonotype comes from a woman aged 40 to 50 in good health. The sample consisted of PBMCs. This chain links TRBV12-3 or TRBV12-4 with TRBJ1-1, with 8 bases lining up with TRBD1. The CDR3 here is CASSLGQGAAEAFF. CDR3 nucleotide sequence: TGTGCCAGCAGTTTAGGGCAGGGGGCCGCTGAAGCTTTCTTT.